This TCR beta chain was recovered during a study of Graves' ophthalmopathy and Graves' hyperthyroidism. Amplification from RNA transcripts yielded the TCR beta CDR3 regions. Following a first-round RT-PCR that used HTBI primers, a second-round multiplex PCR was carried out. One entry per CDR3 protein results from TCRdb running MiXCR on the multiplex PCR reads. Of roughly 700,000 distinct CDR3 sequences in the sample, 35% to 50% were seen once. Germline values: CDR1 LNHNV, CDR2 YYDKDF (reference sequence). This CDR3 spans 16 amino acids. Trimming cost V 3 bases and J 3 bases, with 12 bases left between them.

This TCR was sampled from an adult man with Graves' ophthalmopathy. What was sequenced was peripheral blood. The gene calls are TRBV15 and TRBJ2-6; D is perhaps TRBD1 or TRBD2 (5 bases each). In DNA, the CDR3 is TGTGCCACCAGCAGCTTAGTGGGGGTTGGGGCCAACGTCCTGACTTTC. Residues: CATSSLVGVGANVLTF.